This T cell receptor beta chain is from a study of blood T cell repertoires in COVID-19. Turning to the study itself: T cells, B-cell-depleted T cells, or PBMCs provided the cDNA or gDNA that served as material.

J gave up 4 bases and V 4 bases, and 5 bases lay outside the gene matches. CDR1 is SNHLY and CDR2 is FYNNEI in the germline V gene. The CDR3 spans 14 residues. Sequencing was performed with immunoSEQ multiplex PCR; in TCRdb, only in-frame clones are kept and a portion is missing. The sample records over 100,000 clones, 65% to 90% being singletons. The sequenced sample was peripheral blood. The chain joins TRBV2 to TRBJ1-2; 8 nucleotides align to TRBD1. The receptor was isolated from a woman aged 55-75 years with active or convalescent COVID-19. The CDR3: CASSVQGASYGYTF. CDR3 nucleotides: TGTGCCAGCAGTGTCCAGGGGGCAAGCTATGGCTACACCTTC.